This T cell receptor beta chain comes out of a study of T cell responses to AZD1222 COVID-19 vaccine. The CDR3 covers 11 residues. The V end was cut by 5 bases, the J end by 4 bases, with 3 bases between. The germline V gene has CDR1 MNHEY and CDR2 SVGAGI. Profiling relied on immunoSEQ multiplex PCR, and the TCRdb table lists in-frame clones only, not all of them. The data show about 150,000 clones, 88% seen once. General study results and limits: In a largely white British group with more females than males, clonal diversity was possibly underestimated. Spike-specific TCR depth and breadth grew after two AZD1222 doses. Baseline testing showed seropositivity in only a handful of AZD1222 recipients. Among spike-specific TCRs, nearly half reportedly target unmutated variant regions.

As concerns this clone: The antigen is unknown.

This receptor was taken from an adult in good health. This chain links TRBV6-5 with TRBJ1-3; no clear D. The sequencing here drew on peripheral blood, taken on day 0 of MenACWY control vaccination. The DNA of the CDR3 is TGTGCCAGCAGTACGGGAAACACCATATATTTT. This gives the protein CASSTGNTIYF.